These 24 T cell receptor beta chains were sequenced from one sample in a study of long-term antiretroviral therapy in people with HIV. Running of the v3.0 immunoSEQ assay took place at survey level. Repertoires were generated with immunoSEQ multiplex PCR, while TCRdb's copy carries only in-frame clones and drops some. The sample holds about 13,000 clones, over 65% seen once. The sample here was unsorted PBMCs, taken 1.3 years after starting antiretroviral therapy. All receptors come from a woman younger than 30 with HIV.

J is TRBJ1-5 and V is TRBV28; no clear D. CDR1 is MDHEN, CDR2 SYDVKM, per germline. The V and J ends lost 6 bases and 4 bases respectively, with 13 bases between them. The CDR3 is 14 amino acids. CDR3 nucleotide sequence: TGTGCCAGCAGGCGCGCGGGGTCAAATCAGCCCCAGCATTTT. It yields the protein CASRRAGSNQPQHF.

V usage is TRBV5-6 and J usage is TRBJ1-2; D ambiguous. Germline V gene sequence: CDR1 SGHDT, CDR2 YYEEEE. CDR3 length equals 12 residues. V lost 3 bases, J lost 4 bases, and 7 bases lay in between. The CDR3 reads CASSWTVYGYTF. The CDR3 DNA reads TGTGCCAGCAGCTGGACGGTCTATGGCTACACCTTC.

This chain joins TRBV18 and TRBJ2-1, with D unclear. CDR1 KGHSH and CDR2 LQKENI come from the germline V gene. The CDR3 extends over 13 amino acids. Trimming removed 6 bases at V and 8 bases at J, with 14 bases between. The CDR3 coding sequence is TGTGCCAGCTCCTTACGCCGAGGCGATGAGCAGTTCTTC. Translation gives CASSLRRGDEQFF.

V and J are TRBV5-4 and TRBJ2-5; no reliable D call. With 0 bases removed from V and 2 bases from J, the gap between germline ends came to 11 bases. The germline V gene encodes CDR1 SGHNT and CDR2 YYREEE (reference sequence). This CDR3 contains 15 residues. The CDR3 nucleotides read TGTGCCAGCAGCTTGGCCCTCCCCACTCAAGAGACCCAGTACTTC. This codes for CASSLALPTQETQYF.

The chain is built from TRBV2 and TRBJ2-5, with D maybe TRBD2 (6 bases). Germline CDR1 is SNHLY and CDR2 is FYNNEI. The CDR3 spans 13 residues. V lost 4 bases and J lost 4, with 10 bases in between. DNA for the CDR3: TGTGCCAGCAGTGCCCGGGAGCGAGAGACCCAGTACTTC. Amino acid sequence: CASSARERETQYF.

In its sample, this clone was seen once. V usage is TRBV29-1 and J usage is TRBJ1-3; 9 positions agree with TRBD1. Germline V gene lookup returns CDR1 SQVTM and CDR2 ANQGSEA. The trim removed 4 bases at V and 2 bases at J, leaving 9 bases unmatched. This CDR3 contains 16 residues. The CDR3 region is CSVAPWTGETGNTIYF. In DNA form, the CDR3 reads TGCAGCGTTGCCCCCTGGACAGGGGAGACTGGAAACACCATATATTTT.

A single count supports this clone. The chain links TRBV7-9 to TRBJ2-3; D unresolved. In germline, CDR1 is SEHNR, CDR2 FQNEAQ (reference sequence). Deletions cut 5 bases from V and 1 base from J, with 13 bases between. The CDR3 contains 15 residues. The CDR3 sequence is CASSPGLTGTDTQYF. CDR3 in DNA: TGTGCCAGCAGCCCGGGCTTGACCGGCACAGATACGCAGTATTTT.

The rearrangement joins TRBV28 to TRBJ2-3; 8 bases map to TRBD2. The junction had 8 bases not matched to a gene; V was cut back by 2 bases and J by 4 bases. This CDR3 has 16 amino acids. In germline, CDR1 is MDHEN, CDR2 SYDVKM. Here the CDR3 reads CASSLAQGLVSDTQYF. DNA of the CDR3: TGTGCCAGCAGTTTAGCCCAGGGACTAGTATCAGATACGCAGTATTTT.

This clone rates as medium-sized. In DNA, the CDR3 is TGCGCCAGCAGCCCTGGGGGCCTCATTACTGAAGCTTTCTTT. Encoded protein: CASSPGGLITEAFF. The chain combines TRBV4-1 with TRBJ1-1; a possible D gene is TRBD1 (6 bases). The CDR3 runs to 14 residues. Trimming removed 4 bases at V and 5 bases at J, with 14 bases between. Germline V gives CDR1 MGHRA, CDR2 YSYEKL.

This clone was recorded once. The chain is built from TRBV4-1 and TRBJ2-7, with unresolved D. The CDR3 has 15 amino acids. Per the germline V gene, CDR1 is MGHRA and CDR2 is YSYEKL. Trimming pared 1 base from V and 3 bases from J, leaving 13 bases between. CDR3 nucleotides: TGCGCCAGCAGCCAAGGCCCAGCGCCCGACTACGAGCAGTACTTC. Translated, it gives CASSQGPAPDYEQYF.

CDR3 region: CASSGLAGGRGTDTQYF. The DNA of the CDR3 is TGTGCCAGCAGTGGACTAGCGGGGGGGCGGGGAACAGATACGCAGTATTTT. The chain combines TRBV9 with TRBJ2-3, with 15 positions matching TRBD2. The CDR3 loop spans 17 amino acids. J gave up 3 bases and V 5 bases, and 7 bases lay outside the gene matches. Germline V gives CDR1 SGDLS, CDR2 YYNGEE.

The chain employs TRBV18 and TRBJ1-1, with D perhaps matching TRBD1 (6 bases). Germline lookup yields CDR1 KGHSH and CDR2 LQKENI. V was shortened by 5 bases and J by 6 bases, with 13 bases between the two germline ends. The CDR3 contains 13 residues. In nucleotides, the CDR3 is TGTGCCAGCTCAAGTTCAGGGGTCGCTGAAGCTTTCTTT. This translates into CASSSSGVAEAFF.

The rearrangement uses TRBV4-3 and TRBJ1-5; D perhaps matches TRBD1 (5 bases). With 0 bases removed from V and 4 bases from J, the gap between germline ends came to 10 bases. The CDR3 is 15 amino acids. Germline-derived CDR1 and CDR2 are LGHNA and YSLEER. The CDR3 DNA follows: TGCGCCAGCAGCCAAGATTTGGCAGGGAATCAGCCCCAGCATTTT. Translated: CASSQDLAGNQPQHF.

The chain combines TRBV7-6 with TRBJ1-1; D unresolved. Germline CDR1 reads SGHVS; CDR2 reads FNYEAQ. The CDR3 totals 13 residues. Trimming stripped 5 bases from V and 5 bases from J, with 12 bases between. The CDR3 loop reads CASSGWEKTEAFF. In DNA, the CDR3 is TGTGCCAGCAGCGGGTGGGAGAAAACTGAAGCTTTCTTT. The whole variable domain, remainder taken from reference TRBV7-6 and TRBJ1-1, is GAGVSQSPRYKVTKRGQDVALRCDPISGHVSLYWYRQALGQGPEFLTYFNYEAQQDKSGLPNDRFSAERPEGSISTLTIQRTEQRDSAMYRCASSGWEKTEAFFGQGTRLTVV.

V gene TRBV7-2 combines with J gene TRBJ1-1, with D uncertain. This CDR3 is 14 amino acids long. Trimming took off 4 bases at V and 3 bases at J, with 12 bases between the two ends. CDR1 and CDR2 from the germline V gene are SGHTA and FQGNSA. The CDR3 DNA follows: TGTGCCAGCAGCTCAGAACCCATGGACACTGAAGCTTTCTTT. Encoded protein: CASSSEPMDTEAFF.

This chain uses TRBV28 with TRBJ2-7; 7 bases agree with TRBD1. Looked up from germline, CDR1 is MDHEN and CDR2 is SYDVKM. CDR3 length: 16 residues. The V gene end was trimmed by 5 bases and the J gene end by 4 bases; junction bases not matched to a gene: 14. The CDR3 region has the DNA TGTGCCAGCAGTACTCCTCCACAGGGGATGAATTACGAGCAGTACTTC. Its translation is CASSTPPQGMNYEQYF. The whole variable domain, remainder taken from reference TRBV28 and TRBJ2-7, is DVKVTQSSRYLVKRTGEKVFLECVQDMDHENMFWYRQDPGLGLRLIYFSYDVKMKEKGDIPEGYSVSREKKERFSLILESASTNQTSMYLCASSTPPQGMNYEQYFGPGTRLTVT.

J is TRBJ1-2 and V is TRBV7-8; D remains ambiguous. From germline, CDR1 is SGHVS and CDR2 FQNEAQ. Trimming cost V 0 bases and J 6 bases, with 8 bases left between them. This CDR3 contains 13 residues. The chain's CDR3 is CASSLATIHGYTF. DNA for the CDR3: TGTGCCAGCAGCTTAGCGACAATCCATGGCTACACCTTC.

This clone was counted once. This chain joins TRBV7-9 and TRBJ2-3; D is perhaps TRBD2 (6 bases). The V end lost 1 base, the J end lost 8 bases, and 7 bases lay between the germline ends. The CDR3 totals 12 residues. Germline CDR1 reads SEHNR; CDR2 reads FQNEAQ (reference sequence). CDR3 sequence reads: CASSLEAGTQYF. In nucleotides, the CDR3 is TGTGCCAGCAGCTTAGAAGCGGGTACGCAGTATTTT.

CDR3 sequence: CASSRPQVRYNEQFF. CDR3 sequence (DNA): TGCGCCAGCTCAAGACCTCAAGTCCGTTACAATGAGCAGTTCTTC. J is TRBJ2-1 and V is TRBV5-1; no reliable D call. CDR1 is SGHRS, CDR2 YFSETQ, per germline. V lost 7 bases and J lost 4, with 18 bases in between. CDR3 size: 15 residues.

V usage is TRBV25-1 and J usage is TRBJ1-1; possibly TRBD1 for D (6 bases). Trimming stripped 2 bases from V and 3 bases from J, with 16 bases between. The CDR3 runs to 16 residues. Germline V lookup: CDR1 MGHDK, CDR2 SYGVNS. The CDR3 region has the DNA TGTGCCAGCAGTGAAAAGAGGGGGAGAGGTGACACTGAAGCTTTCTTT. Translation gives CASSEKRGRGDTEAFF. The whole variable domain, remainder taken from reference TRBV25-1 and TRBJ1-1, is EADIYQTPRYLVIGTGKKITLECSQTMGHDKMYWYQQDPGMELHLIHYSYGVNSTEKGDLSSESTVSRIRTEHFPLTLESARPSHTSQYLCASSEKRGRGDTEAFFGQGTRLTVV.

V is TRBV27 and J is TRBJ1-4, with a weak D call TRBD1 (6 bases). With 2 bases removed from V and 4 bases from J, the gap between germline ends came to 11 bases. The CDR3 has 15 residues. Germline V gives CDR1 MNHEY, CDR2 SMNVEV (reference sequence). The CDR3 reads CASSLGGHLNEKLFF. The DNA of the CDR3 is TGTGCCAGCAGTTTAGGGGGACACCTTAATGAAAAACTGTTTTTT.

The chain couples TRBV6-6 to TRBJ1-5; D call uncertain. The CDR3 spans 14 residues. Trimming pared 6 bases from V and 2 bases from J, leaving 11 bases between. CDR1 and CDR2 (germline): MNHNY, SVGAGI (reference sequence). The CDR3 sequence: CASSGQSGNQPQHF. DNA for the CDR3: TGTGCCAGCAGCGGGCAGTCGGGCAATCAGCCCCAGCATTTT.

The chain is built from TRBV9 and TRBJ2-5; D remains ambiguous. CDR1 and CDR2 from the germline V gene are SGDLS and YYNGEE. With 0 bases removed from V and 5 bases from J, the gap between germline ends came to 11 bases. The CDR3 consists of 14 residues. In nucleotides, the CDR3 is TGTGCCAGCAGCGTAGTCCCGGGCCTCGAGACCCAGTACTTC. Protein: CASSVVPGLETQYF.

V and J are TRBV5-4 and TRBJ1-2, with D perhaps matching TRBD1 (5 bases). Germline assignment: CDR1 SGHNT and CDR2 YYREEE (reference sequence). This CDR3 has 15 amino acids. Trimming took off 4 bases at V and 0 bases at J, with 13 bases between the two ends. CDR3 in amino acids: CASSLGPAANYGYTF. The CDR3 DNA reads TGTGCCAGCAGCCTGGGACCTGCAGCTAACTATGGCTACACCTTC.